The TCR beta chain under discussion was sequenced for a study of T cell responses to AZD1222 COVID-19 vaccine. For the study at large: Pooled in the analysis were second doses at about 4 or about 12 weeks.

CDR1 and CDR2 from the germline V gene are PRHDT and FYEKMQ (reference sequence). V shed 5 bases and J 7 bases; nucleotides not matched to a gene: 15. This CDR3 region has 17 residues. Repertoires were generated with immunoSEQ multiplex PCR, while TCRdb's copy carries only in-frame clones and drops some. The table lists about 100,000 clones, approximately 87% of them singletons, with 3.3% in the top ten. The sequencing used peripheral blood, collected on day 0 of AZD1222 vaccination. This sequence joins TRBV13 and TRBJ1-4, with 8 bases fitting TRBD1. This sequence was found in an adult in good health. CDR3 nucleotides: TGTGCCAGCAGCCGACTTAAGCGGACAGGGTTTTTTGAAAAACTGTTTTTT. It specifies CASSRLKRTGFFEKLFF.